These T cell receptor beta chains were read from a single sample in a study of cytomegalovirus exposure and HLA in healthy donors. The method was immunoSEQ multiplex PCR; TCRdb's version includes in-frame clones alone and lacks a portion of them. Of roughly 120,000 clones in the sample, 76% were seen once. Sequenced: PBMCs. These receptors originate from a man in his thirties or forties in good health and CMV-seropositive. Both conserved end residues are part of each CDR3. D genes are given only for firm matches. Size tells how often a clone was seen (once, few, many) or the class of an expanded clone, and some rows leave it out.

d_call: TRBD1
j_call: TRBJ2-7
clone_size: NA
v_call: TRBV4-3
cdr3_aa: CASSRDSGQGDEQYF
cdr3_nt: TGCGCCAGCAGCCGCGACTCCGGACAGGGGGACGAGCAGTACTTC

d_call: NA
j_call: TRBJ2-7
clone_size: NA
v_call: TRBV10-3
cdr3_aa: CAISEGRGAYEQYF
cdr3_nt: TGTGCCATCAGTGAAGGTAGGGGCGCCTACGAGCAGTACTTC

d_call: NA
j_call: TRBJ1-5
clone_size: NA
v_call: TRBV19
cdr3_aa: CASRDPGFGNQPQHF
cdr3_nt: TGTGCCAGTAGAGACCCAGGGTTTGGCAATCAGCCCCAGCATTTT

d_call: NA
j_call: TRBJ2-1
clone_size: NA
v_call: TRBV27
cdr3_aa: CASGLTGSSYNEQFF
cdr3_nt: TGTGCCAGCGGCCTGACGGGGAGCTCCTACAATGAGCAGTTCTTC

d_call: TRBD2
j_call: TRBJ2-1
clone_size: once
v_call: TRBV27
cdr3_aa: CASRPLAGSYNEQFF
cdr3_nt: TGTGCCAGCAGGCCCTTAGCGGGGAGCTACAATGAGCAGTTCTTC

d_call: TRBD1
j_call: TRBJ1-6
clone_size: NA
v_call: TRBV7-9
cdr3_aa: CASSLVGQGSFSPLHF
cdr3_nt: TGTGCCAGCAGCTTAGTGGGACAGGGAAGTTTCTCACCCCTCCACTTT

d_call: TRBD2
j_call: TRBJ2-3
clone_size: NA
v_call: TRBV4-3
cdr3_aa: CASSQETSGGAFGYTDTQYF
cdr3_nt: TGCGCCAGCAGCCAAGAGACTAGCGGGGGGGCGTTTGGGTACACAGATACGCAGTATTTT

d_call: NA
j_call: TRBJ1-5
clone_size: NA
v_call: TRBV18
cdr3_aa: CASSRLQSNQPQHF
cdr3_nt: TGTGCCAGCTCACGACTCCAGAGTAATCAGCCCCAGCATTTT

d_call: TRBD1
j_call: TRBJ2-3
clone_size: NA
v_call: TRBV6-5
cdr3_aa: CASSLGTDTDTQYF
cdr3_nt: TGTGCCAGCAGTCTGGGGACAGACACAGATACGCAGTATTTT

d_call: NA
j_call: TRBJ2-2
clone_size: NA
v_call: TRBV2
cdr3_aa: CASRLDNTGELFF
cdr3_nt: TGTGCCAGCAGACTCGATAACACCGGGGAGCTGTTTTTT

d_call: TRBD1
j_call: TRBJ1-2
clone_size: few
v_call: TRBV6-1
cdr3_aa: CASSDRDRGFGYTF
cdr3_nt: TGTGCCAGCAGTGACCGGGACAGGGGTTTTGGCTACACCTTC

d_call: TRBD1
j_call: TRBJ2-1
clone_size: NA
v_call: TRBV28
cdr3_aa: CASSLTGTAGEQFF
cdr3_nt: TGTGCCAGCAGTTTAACCGGGACAGCCGGTGAGCAGTTCTTC

d_call: NA
j_call: TRBJ1-1
clone_size: NA
v_call: TRBV7-9
cdr3_aa: CASSGQLAFF
cdr3_nt: TGTGCCAGCAGCGGCCAATTGGCTTTCTTT

d_call: TRBD1
j_call: TRBJ1-2
clone_size: NA
v_call: TRBV28
cdr3_aa: CASSTSTGGEGYTF
cdr3_nt: TGTGCCAGCAGCACCTCGACAGGGGGCGAAGGCTACACCTTC

d_call: TRBD2
j_call: TRBJ2-7
clone_size: NA
v_call: TRBV4-3
cdr3_aa: CASSRSLAGGSEQYF
cdr3_nt: TGCGCCAGCAGCCGATCACTAGCGGGGGGCAGCGAGCAGTACTTC

d_call: NA
j_call: TRBJ1-3
clone_size: NA
v_call: TRBV7-2
cdr3_aa: CATSLLNGNTIYF
cdr3_nt: TGTGCCACCAGCCTCTTAAATGGAAACACCATATATTTT

d_call: NA
j_call: TRBJ1-6
clone_size: NA
v_call: TRBV5-4
cdr3_aa: CASSPREDSPLHF
cdr3_nt: TGTGCCAGCAGCCCTAGGGAGGACTCACCCCTCCACTTT

d_call: TRBD1
j_call: TRBJ2-3
clone_size: NA
v_call: TRBV7-6
cdr3_aa: CASSLRGRGPDTQYF
cdr3_nt: TGTGCCAGCAGCTTAAGGGGCAGGGGGCCAGATACGCAGTATTTT

d_call: TRBD1
j_call: TRBJ2-3
clone_size: NA
v_call: TRBV25-1
cdr3_aa: CASSQRSGTGGSTDTQYF
cdr3_nt: TGTGCCAGCAGCCAACGCTCTGGGACAGGGGGTAGCACAGATACGCAGTATTTT

d_call: NA
j_call: TRBJ1-2
clone_size: NA
v_call: TRBV5-6
cdr3_aa: CASSLTPGPGIGYTF
cdr3_nt: TGTGCCAGCAGCTTGACCCCAGGGCCAGGGATCGGCTACACCTTC

d_call: NA
j_call: TRBJ1-6
clone_size: NA
v_call: TRBV14
cdr3_aa: CASSLRVRNSPLHF
cdr3_nt: TGTGCCAGCAGCCTCAGGGTCAGGAATTCACCCCTCCACTTT

d_call: NA
j_call: TRBJ1-5
clone_size: NA
v_call: TRBV30
cdr3_aa: CAWSVEGQPQHF
cdr3_nt: TGTGCCTGGAGTGTAGAGGGTCAGCCCCAGCATTTT

d_call: NA
j_call: TRBJ1-1
clone_size: NA
v_call: TRBV5-4
cdr3_aa: CASSSNTGNTEAFF
cdr3_nt: TGTGCCAGCAGCTCGAACACAGGGAACACTGAAGCTTTCTTT

d_call: NA
j_call: TRBJ1-5
clone_size: NA
v_call: TRBV7-2
cdr3_aa: CASSPLIASGMAQHF
cdr3_nt: TGTGCCAGCAGCCCACTTATCGCCTCAGGCATGGCCCAGCATTTT

d_call: NA
j_call: TRBJ1-3
clone_size: NA
v_call: TRBV9
cdr3_aa: CASSVAGYSGNTIYF
cdr3_nt: TGTGCCAGCAGCGTTGCGGGATACTCTGGAAACACCATATATTTT

d_call: NA
j_call: TRBJ1-2
clone_size: NA
v_call: TRBV9
cdr3_aa: CASSRANYGYTF
cdr3_nt: TGTGCCAGCTCGAGGGCTAACTATGGCTACACCTTC

d_call: TRBD1
j_call: TRBJ2-7
clone_size: NA
v_call: TRBV7-8
cdr3_aa: CASSQDRYYPAYEQYF
cdr3_nt: TGTGCCAGCAGCCAGGACAGGTATTATCCTGCCTACGAGCAGTACTTC

d_call: TRBD1
j_call: TRBJ2-5
clone_size: NA
v_call: TRBV7-8
cdr3_aa: CASTETGKETQYF
cdr3_nt: TGTGCCAGCACTGAGACAGGGAAAGAGACCCAGTACTTC

d_call: NA
j_call: TRBJ1-6
clone_size: NA
v_call: TRBV2
cdr3_aa: CASSEIQGLGSPLHF
cdr3_nt: TGTGCCAGCAGTGAAATTCAGGGTTTAGGTTCACCCCTCCACTTT

d_call: NA
j_call: TRBJ2-1
clone_size: once
v_call: TRBV6-4
cdr3_aa: CASSDSDGSPTNEQFF
cdr3_nt: TGTGCCAGCAGTGACTCGGACGGGAGCCCGACCAATGAGCAGTTCTTC

d_call: TRBD2
j_call: TRBJ2-1
clone_size: NA
v_call: TRBV29-1
cdr3_aa: CSVRASGGYNEQFF
cdr3_nt: TGCAGCGTTCGTGCTAGCGGGGGCTACAATGAGCAGTTCTTC

d_call: TRBD1
j_call: TRBJ1-2
clone_size: NA
v_call: TRBV7-9
cdr3_aa: CASSPYRGRNYGYTF
cdr3_nt: TGTGCCAGCAGCCCATACAGGGGACGTAACTATGGCTACACCTTC

d_call: NA
j_call: TRBJ2-1
clone_size: NA
v_call: TRBV2
cdr3_aa: CASSEDRHQSNEQFF
cdr3_nt: TGTGCCAGCAGTGAAGATCGACACCAGTCCAATGAGCAGTTCTTC

d_call: TRBD1
j_call: TRBJ2-1
clone_size: NA
v_call: TRBV9
cdr3_aa: CASSLRTGPDNEQFF
cdr3_nt: TGTGCCAGCAGTCTTAGGACAGGTCCGGACAATGAGCAGTTCTTC

d_call: TRBD1
j_call: TRBJ1-5
clone_size: NA
v_call: TRBV6-1
cdr3_aa: CASKLTGGGNQPQHF
cdr3_nt: TGTGCCAGCAAGCTAACAGGGGGGGGCAATCAGCCCCAGCATTTT

d_call: NA
j_call: TRBJ2-5
clone_size: NA
v_call: TRBV21-1
cdr3_aa: CAKASSETQYF
cdr3_nt: TGTGCCAAGGCGTCTAGTGAGACCCAGTACTTC

d_call: TRBD1
j_call: TRBJ1-2
clone_size: NA
v_call: TRBV7-9
cdr3_aa: CASSLEDRGPGKPNYGYTF
cdr3_nt: TGTGCCAGCAGCTTAGAAGACAGGGGACCTGGCAAACCGAACTATGGCTACACCTTC

d_call: NA
j_call: TRBJ1-5
clone_size: NA
v_call: TRBV10-3
cdr3_aa: CAISDQINQPQHF
cdr3_nt: TGTGCCATCAGTGACCAGATCAATCAGCCCCAGCATTTT

d_call: TRBD1
j_call: TRBJ2-7
clone_size: NA
v_call: TRBV6-5
cdr3_aa: CASSYSGTGYEQYF
cdr3_nt: TGTGCCAGCAGTTACTCCGGGACAGGGTACGAGCAGTACTTC

d_call: TRBD1
j_call: TRBJ2-6
clone_size: NA
v_call: TRBV6-1
cdr3_aa: CASRTGGSGANVLTF
cdr3_nt: TGTGCCAGCAGGACAGGGGGCTCTGGGGCCAACGTCCTGACTTTC

d_call: NA
j_call: TRBJ2-7
clone_size: NA
v_call: TRBV9
cdr3_aa: CASSVGHAQDEQYF
cdr3_nt: TGTGCCAGCAGCGTAGGGCACGCCCAGGACGAGCAGTACTTC

d_call: NA
j_call: TRBJ1-6
clone_size: NA
v_call: TRBV2
cdr3_aa: CASSERGLNNSPLHF
cdr3_nt: TGTGCCAGCAGTGAGCGGGGACTCAATAATTCACCCCTCCACTTT

d_call: TRBD2
j_call: TRBJ2-5
clone_size: NA
v_call: TRBV4-1
cdr3_aa: CASSQDAGLASETQYF
cdr3_nt: TGCGCCAGCAGCCAAGACGCGGGACTAGCGTCCGAGACCCAGTACTTC

d_call: TRBD2
j_call: TRBJ2-1
clone_size: NA
v_call: TRBV11-2
cdr3_aa: CASSHPSGGHNEQFF
cdr3_nt: TGTGCCAGCAGCCATCCTAGCGGGGGCCACAATGAGCAGTTCTTC

d_call: NA
j_call: TRBJ2-1
clone_size: NA
v_call: TRBV4-2
cdr3_aa: CASSQDRSPSYNEQFF
cdr3_nt: TGTGCCAGCAGCCAAGATAGGAGCCCCTCCTACAATGAGCAGTTCTTC

d_call: NA
j_call: TRBJ2-7
clone_size: NA
v_call: TRBV7-2
cdr3_aa: CASSLGAGPSGYEQYF
cdr3_nt: TGTGCCAGCAGCTTAGGGGCGGGCCCCTCGGGCTACGAGCAGTACTTC

d_call: NA
j_call: TRBJ1-3
clone_size: few
v_call: TRBV4-3
cdr3_aa: CASSQEEYPGNTIYF
cdr3_nt: TGCGCCAGCAGCCAAGAAGAGTACCCTGGAAACACCATATATTTT

d_call: NA
j_call: TRBJ2-3
clone_size: NA
v_call: TRBV12-5
cdr3_aa: CASALGRVTDTQYF
cdr3_nt: TGTGCTAGTGCCCTCGGTCGGGTCACAGATACGCAGTATTTT

d_call: NA
j_call: TRBJ2-5
clone_size: NA
v_call: TRBV7-2
cdr3_aa: CASSFGGAQETQYF
cdr3_nt: TGTGCCAGCAGCTTTGGGGGGGCCCAAGAGACCCAGTACTTC

d_call: TRBD1
j_call: TRBJ1-6
clone_size: NA
v_call: TRBV9
cdr3_aa: CASSVEGALGSPLHF
cdr3_nt: TGTGCCAGCAGCGTAGAGGGGGCGCTTGGATCACCCCTCCACTTT

d_call: NA
j_call: TRBJ2-7
clone_size: NA
v_call: TRBV5-5
cdr3_aa: CASSLRTAVEYYEQYF
cdr3_nt: TGTGCCAGCAGCTTACGGACAGCGGTTGAATACTACGAGCAGTACTTC

d_call: NA
j_call: TRBJ2-5
clone_size: NA
v_call: TRBV12-2
cdr3_aa: CASRLSGSQETQYF
cdr3_nt: TGTGCAAGTCGCCTCTCCGGGAGTCAAGAGACCCAGTACTTC